Shown below are 25 T cell receptor beta chains from a single sample sequenced in a study of response to subunit inactivated influenza vaccine. TCRdb fed the RT-PCR reads into MiXCR, producing one record per CDR3 protein. This sample has about 700,000 distinct CDR3 sequences; approximately 15% occur once, and the top ten carry 6.5% to 8.5%. Here the sequenced sample was PBMCs from blood, taken around two weeks before vaccination. These receptor sequences come from a man in his fifties who received an inactivated influenza vaccine.

This clonotype was picked up many times. V and J are TRBV5-1 and TRBJ2-1; D gene uncertain. V was cut by 7 bases and J by 5 bases, with 10 bases left in between. From germline, CDR1 is SGHRS and CDR2 YFSETQ. This CDR3 region has 12 residues. The CDR3 sequence is CASGRTNNEQFF. The DNA for the CDR3 is TGCGCCAGCGGGCGAACAAACAATGAGCAGTTCTTC.

The rearrangement links TRBV13 to TRBJ2-7; D uncertain. In germline, CDR1 is PRHDT, CDR2 FYEKMQ (reference sequence). The CDR3 totals 15 residues. V dropped 4 bases and J dropped 0 bases, with 13 bases sitting between them. CDR3 sequence: CASSSRQENSYEQYF. The CDR3 region has the DNA TGTGCCAGCAGCTCAAGACAAGAAAACTCCTACGAGCAGTACTTC.

This clonotype was seen repeatedly, ten times or more. The CDR3 nucleotides read TGCAGTGCTAGAGATGGCACCGGGGCAGGGGGTAGCAATCAGCCCCAGCATTTT. Its translation: CSARDGTGAGGSNQPQHF. The chain couples TRBV20-1 to TRBJ1-5, with 7 positions matching TRBD1. Germline-derived CDR1 and CDR2 are DFQATT and SNEGSKA (reference sequence). Losses at the gene ends were 0 bases for V and 0 bases for J; bases not matched to a gene: 11. There are 18 residues in the CDR3.

This rearrangement joins TRBV12-3 or TRBV12-4 to TRBJ1-5; 8 bases map to TRBD1. The CDR3 has 15 amino acids. V shed 3 bases and J 5 bases; nucleotides not matched to a gene: 6. The CDR3 bases are TGTGCCAGCAGTTTCAGCACAGGGGGACATCAGCCCCAGCATTTT. Translating it yields CASSFSTGGHQPQHF.

This chain joins TRBV5-1 and TRBJ2-1, with D perhaps given as TRBD1 or TRBD2 (6 bases each). Trimming took off 4 bases at V and 10 bases at J, with 15 bases between the two ends. CDR1 is SGHRS and CDR2 is YFSETQ in the germline V gene. The CDR3 runs 13 residues. The CDR3 bases are TGCGCCAGCAGCATGGACAGAGGGAGGGAGCAGTTCTTC. Amino acid sequence: CASSMDRGREQFF.

V usage is TRBV29-1 and J usage is TRBJ1-1, with D uncertain. CDR3 length equals 15 residues. V lost 4 bases and J 3 bases, leaving 18 bases between the germline ends. The germline V gene has CDR1 SQVTM and CDR2 ANQGSEA. The CDR3 sequence is CSVGHRLELDTEAFF. CDR3 coding DNA: TGCAGCGTTGGGCACCGTTTAGAGCTGGACACTGAAGCTTTCTTT.

This clonotype was observed a few times. The CDR3 loop reads CASSQDVQRGAETQYF. The CDR3, as DNA: TGCGCCAGCAGCCAAGATGTCCAGCGGGGGGCTGAGACCCAGTACTTC. The rearrangement joins TRBV4-1 to TRBJ2-5, with 9 bases that match TRBD2. V dropped 0 bases and J dropped 5; count of bases not matched to a gene: 7. This CDR3 has 16 amino acids. Germline values: CDR1 MGHRA, CDR2 YSYEKL.

The gene calls are TRBV5-1 and TRBJ2-6; perhaps D is TRBD1 or TRBD2 (5 bases each). The germline V and J ends were trimmed by 1 base and 0 bases, with 20 bases remaining between them. The CDR3 runs 20 residues. Germline lookup yields CDR1 SGHRS and CDR2 YFSETQ. The CDR3 region is CASSLWGSLELDSGANVLTF. For the CDR3, the DNA is TGCGCCAGCAGCTTGTGGGGGAGCCTGGAACTGGACTCTGGGGCCAACGTCCTGACTTTC.

This clonotype was observed many times. The chain uses TRBV20-1 and TRBJ2-5; perhaps TRBD1 as D (6 bases). V lost 3 bases and J 2 bases, leaving 7 bases between the germline ends. The CDR3 extends over 12 amino acids. Germline CDR1 and CDR2: DFQATT and SNEGSKA (reference sequence). CDR3: CSASDRQETQYF. CDR3 nucleotide sequence: TGCAGTGCTAGCGACAGGCAAGAGACCCAGTACTTC.

V usage is TRBV25-1 and J usage is TRBJ2-1, with 12 bases fitting TRBD2. The CDR3 is made up of 18 amino acids. Germline V gene sequence: CDR1 MGHDK, CDR2 SYGVNS. V gave up 8 bases and J gave up 0 bases; unmatched junction bases: 11. CDR3 nucleotides: TGTGCCAGCCAAGGACTAGCGGGAACTTCAAGCTCCTACAATGAGCAGTTCTTC. It encodes CASQGLAGTSSSYNEQFF.

The chain employs TRBV7-9 and TRBJ1-1; 7 bases agree with TRBD1. This CDR3 has 15 amino acids. With 5 bases clipped from V and 4 bases from J, the junction kept 10 bases outside the gene matches. Germline CDR1 reads SEHNR; CDR2 reads FQNEAQ (reference sequence). As DNA, the CDR3 is TGTGCCAGCAGCATGAGGGGGCGAGGGGGCACTGAAGCTTTCTTT. Protein product: CASSMRGRGGTEAFF.

The J gene is TRBJ2-3, the V gene TRBV5-1; 8 bases fit TRBD1. The CDR3 sequence is 14 residues long. Germline trimming cut 9 bases from V and 0 bases from J; bases unmatched to any gene: 6. Germline CDR1 SGHRS, CDR2 YFSETQ. CDR3 protein: CATKQGDSTDTQYF. The CDR3 DNA reads as TGCGCCACCAAACAGGGGGACAGCACAGATACGCAGTATTTT.

V and J are TRBV15 and TRBJ2-3, with TRBD2 matching over 12 bases. V shed 0 bases, J shed 6 bases, and the junction held 16 bases outside the gene matches. Per germline, CDR1 LNHNV and CDR2 YYDKDF (reference sequence). The CDR3 length is 20 residues. Written as DNA, the CDR3 is TGTGCCACCAGCAGAGATCCGTGGGGACAGGGGACTAGCGGGCGTGATACGCAGTATTTT. Its translation is CATSRDPWGQGTSGRDTQYF.

V gene TRBV12-3 or TRBV12-4 combines with J gene TRBJ2-1, with a possible D match to TRBD2 (5 bases). The CDR3 is 18 residues long. V shed 2 bases and J shed 5 bases, with 22 bases lying between them. In nucleotides, the CDR3 is TGTGCCAGCAGTTTAAGTCTTAAACTCAGCGGTTCGAACAATGAGCAGTTCTTC. This gives the protein CASSLSLKLSGSNNEQFF.

This clonotype was seen repeatedly, ten times or more. The rearrangement uses TRBV5-4 and TRBJ2-5; D is possibly TRBD2 (6 bases). With 4 bases removed from V and 1 base from J, the gap between germline ends came to 11 bases. There are 14 residues in the CDR3. Germline V gene lookup returns CDR1 SGHNT and CDR2 YYREEE (reference sequence). The CDR3, as DNA: TGTGCCAGCAGCCCTCCGGGACTCCAAGAGACCCAGTACTTC. Residues: CASSPPGLQETQYF.

This clonotype was observed a handful of times. The genes are TRBV6-5 and TRBJ2-2; no clear D. Germline values: CDR1 MNHEY, CDR2 SVGAGI. The CDR3 consists of 17 residues. The ends were cut back, 0 bases at V and 5 bases at J, with 16 bases in the middle. Here the CDR3 reads CASSYSLSVMGTGELFF. In nucleotides, the CDR3 is TGTGCCAGCAGTTACTCGCTTTCGGTTATGGGGACCGGGGAGCTGTTTTTT.

This clonotype occurred a few times. The chain combines TRBV3-1 with TRBJ2-7; D is ambiguous. This CDR3 has 11 residues. Germline lookup yields CDR1 LGHDT and CDR2 YNNKEL (reference sequence). V was shortened by 0 bases and J by 9 bases, with 6 bases between the two germline ends. This CDR3 reads CASSQETGQYF. The CDR3 DNA follows: TGTGCCAGCAGCCAAGAAACGGGGCAGTACTTC.

The table lists this clonotype with a few counts. The chain's CDR3 is CASTLIREGYTF. CDR3 sequence (DNA): TGTGCCAGCACTCTTATCAGGGAAGGCTACACCTTC. The genes are TRBV12-3 or TRBV12-4 and TRBJ1-2; perhaps TRBD1 as D (5 bases). V was cut by 7 bases and J by 8 bases, with 14 bases left in between. The CDR3 runs to 12 residues.

In its sample, this clonotype was seen a few times. The gene calls are TRBV20-1 and TRBJ1-4; perhaps TRBD1 as D (6 bases). V gave up 0 bases and J gave up 5 bases, with 19 bases separating them. Germline CDR1 is DFQATT and CDR2 is SNEGSKA (reference sequence). The length of the CDR3 is 17 residues. CDR3 sequence reads: CSARDPRGVGPNEKLFF. In nucleotides, the CDR3 is TGCAGTGCTAGAGATCCCAGGGGAGTGGGGCCCAATGAAAAACTGTTTTTT.

This clonotype came up a few times. The rearrangement links TRBV10-3 to TRBJ1-1; TRBD1 is a possible D gene (6 bases). Germline assignment: CDR1 ENHRY and CDR2 SYGVKD. V was shortened by 3 bases and J by 3 bases, with 11 bases between the two germline ends. The CDR3 runs 14 residues. For the CDR3, the DNA is TGTGCCATCAGTGAACGGGGGCATGACACTGAAGCTTTCTTT. It yields the protein CAISERGHDTEAFF.

This clonotype was counted only a few times. CDR3 sequence reads: CASRRTGETQYF. DNA for the CDR3: TGTGCCAGCAGAAGGACAGGGGAGACCCAGTACTTC. This chain joins TRBV7-2 and TRBJ2-5; TRBD1 matches at 8 bases. Germline trimming cut 6 bases from V and 5 bases from J; bases unmatched to any gene: 2. The germline V gene has CDR1 SGHTA and CDR2 FQGNSA. The CDR3 sequence is 12 residues long.

This chain links TRBV24-1 with TRBJ1-1, with TRBD1 as a possible D gene (5 bases). V was cut by 4 bases and J by 1 base, with 12 bases left in between. CDR1 and CDR2 from the germline V gene are KGHDR and SFDVKD. The CDR3 is 15 residues long. The CDR3 DNA reads TGTGCCACCAGTGAGACCGGGACGGAGAACACTGAAGCTTTCTTT. It translates to CATSETGTENTEAFF.

This rearrangement joins TRBV25-1 to TRBJ2-3; D uncertain. This CDR3 comprises 14 residues. The V gene lost 3 bases and the J gene lost 4 bases, with 11 bases spanning the gap. The germline CDR1 and CDR2 sequences are MGHDK and SYGVNS. DNA for the CDR3: TGTGCCAGCAGTGATCCGGGTATTGCAGATACGCAGTATTTT. Translation: CASSDPGIADTQYF. Complete variable domain (other parts from reference TRBV25-1 and TRBJ2-3): EADIYQTPRYLVIGTGKKITLECSQTMGHDKMYWYQQDPGMELHLIHYSYGVNSTEKGDLSSESTVSRIRTEHFPLTLESARPSHTSQYLCASSDPGIADTQYFGPGTRLTVL.

The rearrangement links TRBV27 to TRBJ2-4; no clear D. The V end lost 3 bases, the J end lost 0 bases, and 12 bases lay between the germline ends. Germline-derived CDR1 and CDR2 are MNHEY and SMNVEV (reference sequence). This CDR3 contains 16 residues. The chain's CDR3 is CASSLSFGLAKNIQYF. CDR3 coding DNA: TGTGCCAGCAGTTTGAGTTTTGGGCTAGCCAAAAACATTCAGTACTTC.

The genes are TRBV20-1 and TRBJ2-3; TRBD2 agrees at 7 bases. V lost 6 bases and J lost 0; bases outside the gene matches: 12. Germline-derived CDR1 and CDR2 are DFQATT and SNEGSKA (reference sequence). The CDR3 extends over 16 amino acids. The CDR3 DNA reads TGCAGTGCCGGTCTAGGTAGTAGCGGGAGCACAGATACGCAGTATTTT. Encoded protein: CSAGLGSSGSTDTQYF.